This T cell receptor beta chain was recorded in a study of blood T cell repertoires in COVID-19. About the research overall: PBMCs, B-cell-depleted T cells, or T cells were the source of the cDNA or gDNA that made up the material.

Original data processing: Estimated nucleated cell counts came from reference gene primer amplification. Assay used: immunoSEQ multiplex PCR; TCRdb lists only in-frame clones, some missing. For V, J and clone size, that table is used; D and trimming come from the DNA. The sample consists of about 290,000 clones, about nine tenths of them appearing once. Participants came from 24 US areas, aged about 18 to 89 years. Either two negative PCRs, clearance, or symptom resolution qualified Cohort 3 donors as recovered. This clone was seen just once. The CDR3 consists of 14 residues. V was clipped by 6 bases and J by 3 bases, with 14 bases between them. The germline CDR1 and CDR2 sequences are MNHEY and SVGAGI.

The sequence derives from a woman aged 40 to 49 who had recovered from COVID-19. Sequencing was carried out using PBMCs or T cells enriched from blood (not recorded which). This chain connects TRBV6-5 to TRBJ1-2; D is undetermined. The DNA of the CDR3 is TGTGCCAGCAGCCACAATCGGGGAGACTATGGCTACACCTTC. Its translation: CASSHNRGDYGYTF.